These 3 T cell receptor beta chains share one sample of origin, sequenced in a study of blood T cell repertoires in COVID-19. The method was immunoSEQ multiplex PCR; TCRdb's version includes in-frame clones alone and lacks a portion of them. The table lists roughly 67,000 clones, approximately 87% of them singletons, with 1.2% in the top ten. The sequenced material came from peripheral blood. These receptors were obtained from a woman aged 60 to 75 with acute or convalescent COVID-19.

In DNA form, the CDR3 reads TGTGCCAGTAGCCCGTTTCGGGGGATTGAAGCTTTCTTT. Amino acids: CASSPFRGIEAFF. The chain has TRBV19 and TRBJ1-1; maybe TRBD1 (5 bases). The CDR3 extends over 13 amino acids. The germline V and J ends were trimmed by 6 bases and 7 bases, with 15 bases remaining between them. Germline CDR1 reads LNHDA; CDR2 reads SQIVND (reference sequence).

The CDR3: CASSSGTGNQPQHF. The DNA for the CDR3 is TGTGCCAGCAGTTCCGGGACAGGGAATCAGCCCCAGCATTTT. The rearrangement uses TRBV6-5 and TRBJ1-5; 9 bases match TRBD1. Germline loops: CDR1 MNHEY, CDR2 SVGAGI. The length of the CDR3 is 14 residues. Trimming took 4 bases from V and 4 from J; bases not matched to a gene: 2.

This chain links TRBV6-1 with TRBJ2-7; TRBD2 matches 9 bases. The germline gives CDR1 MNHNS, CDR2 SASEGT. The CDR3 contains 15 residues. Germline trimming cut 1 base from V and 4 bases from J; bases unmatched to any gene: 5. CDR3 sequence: CASSEVAGAQYEQYV. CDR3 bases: TGTGCCAGCAGTGAAGTAGCGGGGGCCCAGTACGAGCAGTACGTC.